Included here is one T cell receptor beta chain sequence, with context. This clone's antigen is unknown. No qualities accompany the bases; no much larger clone lies one base away. These data come from a study of shared clonotypes between healthy human individuals (dated by TCRdb to the early 2020s). At the level of the whole study: The cohort included three men and a couple of women between 18 and 49 years of age. Per donor, three plates each were used for CD4 naive and CD4 memory, two for CD8 naive, and one for CD8 memory. Blood TCR repertoires of about five healthy adults were deeply sequenced to estimate repertoire size and the extent of clonotype sharing between individuals. To increase sequencing depth and limit assay-specific biases, TCR repertoire library preparation and sequencing were carried out by different laboratories using diverse techniques. Each donor's leukapheresis produced roughly between about 0.8 and 10 billion PBMCs. On the study overall, not on this receptor specifically: Clonotypes shared by all four sorted-subset donors showed higher generation probabilities than non-shared clonotypes. Estimated clonotype richness was generally larger for naive than for memory subsets. Across a handful of donors, around 5.4% of naive CD4, approximately 3.5% of naive CD8, 2.3% of memory CD4, and 0.4% of memory CD8 clonotypes were shared. Pairwise subsampling led to the expectation that sequencing depth would affect the degree of clonotype sharing among donors. Incomplete sequencing was indicated by rarefaction of sorted-subset datasets, despite the large sequencing depth. Sampling was limited to blood, and TCR repertoires in tissue likely differ from TCR repertoires in blood. Because the study included a small number of donors, the genetic and exposure-history diversity represented was limited.

Its CDR3 holds 14 amino acids, cysteine through phenylalanine. Just the 42-base CDR3 DNA is kept, in frame starting at base 1. Relative to germline, V is missing 4 bases and J is missing 7 bases, with 9 bases of the junction outside any gene match. Sequences SGHTS (CDR1) and YDEGEE (CDR2) are obtained from the germline V gene. The donors were healthy, HIV-negative adults with no recently reported acute infections or vaccinations. Every donor was a Caucasian adult living in Nashville, Tennessee, USA. Magnetic negative selection was used to enrich CD4+ T cells, after which naive cells were positively selected on CD45RA and the negative fraction became the memory subset. Blood was obtained by leukapheresis, after which PBMCs were separated by Ficoll-Histopaque density gradient centrifugation and cryopreserved in liquid nitrogen vapor phase. Purity and quantity of every magnetically sorted T cell population were checked by analytical flow cytometry. Genomic DNA was isolated from each sorted fraction and quantified by UV absorbance on a Nanodrop 2000c.

TCR CDR3 regions were amplified from genomic DNA by multiplex PCR using the deep immunoSEQ assay. For each cell subset, the extracted genomic DNA was distributed evenly across all wells of several immunoSEQ 96-well plates, and each plate served as one replicate. For sorted subsets, each replicate PCR was loaded with approximately 200 ng genomic DNA, equivalent to 30,000 or so T cell genomes. Purified libraries were quantified with a Qubit 3.0 fluorometer, sized on a Bioanalyzer 2100, and re-quantified with the KAPA Library Quantification kit. A separate single-read 150-cycle Illumina NextSeq 550 flow cell was used to sequence each immunoSEQ 96-well plate. In the authors' own workflow: Because the immunoSEQ output included only junctional sequences and no quality scores, the filtering could not be the same as the filtering used for full-length reads. Sequences were annotated with PyIR, a Python wrapper for IgBLAST v1.9, and V/J genes and CDR3 were assigned using IMGT germline references. Any read was removed if the V/J assignment was weak (E-value above 1e-6), the CDR3 was missing, or the read contained stop codons, out-of-frame junctions, or ambiguous translated residues. V3J clonotypes were defined as sequences sharing the same inferred V gene, J gene, and CDR3 amino acid sequence. To compute the percentage overlap between repertoires, the number of shared unique clonotypes was divided by the size of the smaller repertoire. Repertoire richness was assessed with RTK rarefaction, the Chao1 estimator, and Recon v2.1 estimates of unobserved clonotypes. For all TCRbeta clonotypes obtained by the gDNA method from a few donors, generation probabilities were computed with OLGA. Entries here come from immuneACCESS through TCRdb and include only in-frame sequences with V and J called. Some clones fail to appear in such tables; in the studies checked, an unresolved V gene covers under half of the shortfall, and the cause of the remainder is unknown. That table gives V, J and clone size, and the DNA gave D and trimming. Here the sample has some 350,000 clones; roughly 70% occur a single time. The leading ten clones occupy 10% to 13% of the sample.

Sequencing was carried out using memory CD4+ T cells sorted from blood. This specimen's cell subset or site label, interpreted: CD45RA-negative fraction. The sequence joins TRBV5-8 to TRBJ2-7; TRBD2 fits 9 bases in the junction. This TCR was sampled from a man between 25 and 39 years old in good health. The bases are TGTGCCAGCAGCGACCAGACTAGCGGCCTAGAGCAGTACTTC. This encodes CASSDQTSGLEQYF.